Listed below are T cell receptor beta chains from one sample, sequenced in a study of monozygotic twins with inflammatory bowel disease. TCRdb reworked the 5' RACE reads into one entry per CDR3 protein, no DNA. The listing records about 380,000 distinct CDR3 sequences. Sequences were obtained from blood. Every receptor here comes from a human donor with ulcerative colitis or Crohn's disease, or a healthy co-twin of an affected twin (not recorded which). CDR3s include the opening cysteine and the closing phenylalanine or tryptophan.

TRBV12-3/TRBV12-4	TRBJ1-2	14	CASSHPGQGIGYTF
TRBV5-1	TRBJ2-2	15	CASSPTGRRDGELFF
TRBV7-3	TRBJ2-1	17	CASSSTLAGGRYNEQFF
TRBV18	TRBJ2-7	15	CASSPPQGVPYEQYF
TRBV12-3/TRBV12-4	TRBJ2-5	14	CASRRQAGEETQYF
TRBV5-1	TRBJ1-2	18	CASRRSTDSHNPNYGYTF
TRBV4-1	TRBJ2-5	20	CASSQDFLQGARPFQETQYF
TRBV27	TRBJ2-3	18	CASGKGTSGGARTDTQYF
TRBV7-2	TRBJ1-1	13	CASSLGRVGEAFF
TRBV12-3/TRBV12-4	TRBJ1-1	14	CASSLWTELSEAFF
TRBV12-3/TRBV12-4	TRBJ1-4	14	CASSFDRGLEKLFF
TRBV12-3/TRBV12-4	TRBJ1-5	14	CASSFRGQSQPQHF
TRBV11-2	TRBJ1-6	19	CASSLRLQSSSSYNSPLHF
TRBV5-1	TRBJ2-7	15	CASSPQGRGTYEQYF
TRBV20-1	TRBJ1-1	13	CSAVGQAPGGAFF
TRBV5-6	TRBJ2-7	14	CASSFWTGAAEQYF
TRBV7-3	TRBJ2-3	13	CASTQGAFETQYF
TRBV12-3/TRBV12-4	TRBJ2-7	17	CASSPPIGESPSYEQYF
TRBV12-5	TRBJ2-3	15	CASAKLAVLGDTQYF
TRBV20-1	TRBJ2-7	14	CSATRQGAVYEQYF
TRBV7-2	TRBJ1-2	12	CASSPGVVGYTF
TRBV19	TRBJ2-1	15	CASSIRRGGYNEQFF
TRBV20-1	TRBJ2-5	16	CSATGVSSGKKETQYF
TRBV2	TRBJ1-5	12	CASSEGAVGQHF
TRBV29-1	TRBJ2-6	14	CSVVPGSGANVLTF
TRBV18	TRBJ2-1	15	CASSPAGFSYNEQFF
TRBV28	TRBJ2-7	13	CASRGQRGYEQYF
TRBV7-9	TRBJ1-6	14	CASSPGDRNSPLHF
TRBV9	TRBJ2-1	14	CASSVGTGVNGQFF
TRBV11-2	TRBJ1-5	13	CASSLEWGQPQHF
TRBV7-2	TRBJ2-1	13	CASQIQDYNEQFF
TRBV18	TRBJ2-3	13	CASSARGKLSQYF
TRBV3-1	TRBJ2-7	13	CASSLLQGYEQYF
TRBV2	TRBJ2-7	17	CASTLPTTGEDTYEQYF
TRBV24-1	TRBJ2-1	16	CATSDFRQGQQNEQFF
TRBV9	TRBJ2-3	13	CASSVEVADTQYF
TRBV4-3	TRBJ2-1	16	CASSQVGGSTYNEQFF
TRBV5-1	TRBJ2-3	14	CASSLDGAGGAQYF
TRBV7-6	TRBJ2-3	15	CASSAGTGYSDTQYF
TRBV20-1	TRBJ2-7	16	CSANPPETASHYEQYF
TRBV7-3	TRBJ2-3	14	CASSRDVGTDTQYF
TRBV4-1	TRBJ1-2	15	CASSQGWTGARGYTF